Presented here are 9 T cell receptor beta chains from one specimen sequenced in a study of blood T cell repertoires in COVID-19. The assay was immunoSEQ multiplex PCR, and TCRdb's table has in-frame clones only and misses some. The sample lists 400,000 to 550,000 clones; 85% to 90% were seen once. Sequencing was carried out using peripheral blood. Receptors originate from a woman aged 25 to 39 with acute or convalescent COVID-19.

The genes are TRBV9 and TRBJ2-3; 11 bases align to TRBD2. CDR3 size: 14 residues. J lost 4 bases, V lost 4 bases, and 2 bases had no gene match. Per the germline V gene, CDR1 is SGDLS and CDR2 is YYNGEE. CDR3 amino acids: CASSLAGGADTQYF. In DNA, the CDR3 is TGTGCCAGCAGCTTAGCGGGGGGGGCAGATACGCAGTATTTT.

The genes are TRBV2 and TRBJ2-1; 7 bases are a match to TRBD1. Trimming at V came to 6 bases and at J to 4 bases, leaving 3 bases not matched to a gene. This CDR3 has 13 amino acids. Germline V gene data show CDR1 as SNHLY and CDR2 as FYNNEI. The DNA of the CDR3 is TGTGCCAGCAGAAGGGACAGTTACAATGAGCAGTTCTTC. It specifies CASRRDSYNEQFF.

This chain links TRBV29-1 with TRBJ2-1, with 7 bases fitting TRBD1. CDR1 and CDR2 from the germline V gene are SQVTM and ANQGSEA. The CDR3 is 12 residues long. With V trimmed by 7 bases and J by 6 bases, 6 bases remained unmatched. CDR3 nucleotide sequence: TGCAGCGCCGAAACAGGGGCCAATGAGCAGTTCTTC. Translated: CSAETGANEQFF.

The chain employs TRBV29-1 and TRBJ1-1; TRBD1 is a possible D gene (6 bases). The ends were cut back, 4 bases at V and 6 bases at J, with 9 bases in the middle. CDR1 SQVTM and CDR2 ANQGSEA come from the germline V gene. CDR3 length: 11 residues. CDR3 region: CSVVGASEAFF. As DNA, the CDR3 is TGCAGCGTTGTGGGGGCGTCTGAAGCTTTCTTT. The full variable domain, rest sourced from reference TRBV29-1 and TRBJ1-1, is SAVISQKPSRDICQRGTSLTIQCQVDSQVTMMFWYRQQPGQSLTLIATANQGSEATYESGFVIDKFPISRPNLTFSTLTVSNMSPEDSSIYLCSVVGASEAFFGQGTRLTVV.

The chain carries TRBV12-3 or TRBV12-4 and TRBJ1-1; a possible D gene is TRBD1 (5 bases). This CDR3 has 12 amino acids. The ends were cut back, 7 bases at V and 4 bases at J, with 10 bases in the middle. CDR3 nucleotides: TGTGCCAGCACTGGGGGGTTCACTGAAGCTTTCTTT. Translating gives CASTGGFTEAFF.

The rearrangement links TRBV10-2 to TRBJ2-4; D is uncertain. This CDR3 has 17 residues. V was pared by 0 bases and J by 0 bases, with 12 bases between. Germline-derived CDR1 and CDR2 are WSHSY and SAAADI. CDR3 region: CASSESISGKAKNIQYF. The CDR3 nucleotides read TGCGCCAGCAGTGAGTCGATATCGGGTAAAGCCAAAAACATTCAGTACTTC.

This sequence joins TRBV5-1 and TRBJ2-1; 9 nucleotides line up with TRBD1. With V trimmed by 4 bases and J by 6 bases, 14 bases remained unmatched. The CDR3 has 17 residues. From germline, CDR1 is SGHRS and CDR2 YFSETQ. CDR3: CASSQKPTGTGLNEQFF. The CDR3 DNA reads TGCGCCAGCAGCCAAAAACCCACCGGGACAGGGCTCAATGAGCAGTTCTTC.

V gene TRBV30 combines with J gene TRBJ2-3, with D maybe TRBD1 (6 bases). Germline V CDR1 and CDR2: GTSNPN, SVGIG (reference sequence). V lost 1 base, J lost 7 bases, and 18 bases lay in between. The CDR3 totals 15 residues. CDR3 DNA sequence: TGTGCCTGGAGTGAGGGACCTCGACGGGACAATACGCAGTATTTT. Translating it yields CAWSEGPRRDNTQYF.

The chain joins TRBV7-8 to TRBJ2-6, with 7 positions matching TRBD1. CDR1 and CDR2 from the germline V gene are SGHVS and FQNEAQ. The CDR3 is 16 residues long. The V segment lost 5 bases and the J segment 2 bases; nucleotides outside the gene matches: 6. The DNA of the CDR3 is TGTGCCAGCAGCCTACTAGGGGGCCCTGGGGCCAACGTCCTGACTTTC. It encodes CASSLLGGPGANVLTF.